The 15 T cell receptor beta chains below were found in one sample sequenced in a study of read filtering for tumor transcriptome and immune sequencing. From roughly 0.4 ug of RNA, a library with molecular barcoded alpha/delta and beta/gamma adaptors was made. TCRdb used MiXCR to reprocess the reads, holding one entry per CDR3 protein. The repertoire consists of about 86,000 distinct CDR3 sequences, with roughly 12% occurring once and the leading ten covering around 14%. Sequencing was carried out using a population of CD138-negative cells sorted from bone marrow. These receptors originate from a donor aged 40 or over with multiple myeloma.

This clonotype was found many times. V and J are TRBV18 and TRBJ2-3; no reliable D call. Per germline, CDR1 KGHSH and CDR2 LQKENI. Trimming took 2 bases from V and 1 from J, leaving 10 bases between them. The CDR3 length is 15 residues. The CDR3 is CASSPNVRGTDTQYF. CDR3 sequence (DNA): TGTGCCAGCTCACCAAACGTTAGAGGCACAGATACGCAGTATTTT.

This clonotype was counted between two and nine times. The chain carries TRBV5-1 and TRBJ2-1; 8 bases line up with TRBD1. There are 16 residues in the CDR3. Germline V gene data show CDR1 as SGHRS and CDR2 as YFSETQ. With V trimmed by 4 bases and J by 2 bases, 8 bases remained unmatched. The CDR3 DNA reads TGCGCCAGCAGCATAAACACAGGGGGAACCTACAATGAGCAGTTCTTC. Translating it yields CASSINTGGTYNEQFF.

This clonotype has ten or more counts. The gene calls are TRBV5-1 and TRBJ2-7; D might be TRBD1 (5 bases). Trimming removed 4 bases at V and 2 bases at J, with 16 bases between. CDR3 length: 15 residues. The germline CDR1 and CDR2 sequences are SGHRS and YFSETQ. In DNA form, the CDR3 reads TGCGCCAGCAGCCCGAGGACATCGATCCCCTACGAGCAGTACTTC. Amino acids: CASSPRTSIPYEQYF.

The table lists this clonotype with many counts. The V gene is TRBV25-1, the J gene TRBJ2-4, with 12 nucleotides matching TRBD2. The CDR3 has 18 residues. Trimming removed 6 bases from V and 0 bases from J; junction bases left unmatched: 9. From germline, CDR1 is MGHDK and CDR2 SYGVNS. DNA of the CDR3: TGTGCCAGCAGCCAGCCGGGACTAGCGGGCCTAGCCAAAAACATTCAGTACTTC. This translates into CASSQPGLAGLAKNIQYF.

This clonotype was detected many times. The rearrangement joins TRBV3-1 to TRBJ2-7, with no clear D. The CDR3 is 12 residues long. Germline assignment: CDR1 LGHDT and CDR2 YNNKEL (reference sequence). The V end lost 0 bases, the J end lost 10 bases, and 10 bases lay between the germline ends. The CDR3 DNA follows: TGTGCCAGCAGCCAAGACCTACCGTTTCAGTACTTC. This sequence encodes CASSQDLPFQYF.

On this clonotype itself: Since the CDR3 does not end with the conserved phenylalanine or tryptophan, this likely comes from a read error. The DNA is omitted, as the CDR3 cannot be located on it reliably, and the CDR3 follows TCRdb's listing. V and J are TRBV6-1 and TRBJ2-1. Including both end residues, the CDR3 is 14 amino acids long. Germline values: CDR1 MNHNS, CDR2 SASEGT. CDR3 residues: CASSETGYYNEQLC.

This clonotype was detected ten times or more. CDR3 sequence: CASRPQNSNQPQHF. For the CDR3, the DNA is TGTGCCAGCAGACCACAGAATAGCAATCAGCCCCAGCATTTT. The chain combines TRBV12-3 or TRBV12-4 with TRBJ1-5; D uncertain. Trimming cost V 6 bases and J 0 bases, with 9 bases left between them. The length of the CDR3 is 14 residues.

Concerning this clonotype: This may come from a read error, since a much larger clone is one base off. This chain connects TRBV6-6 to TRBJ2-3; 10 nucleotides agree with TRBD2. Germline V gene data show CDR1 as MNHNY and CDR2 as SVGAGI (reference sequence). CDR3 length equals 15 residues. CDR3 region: CASSYASGGLDTQCF. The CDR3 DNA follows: TGTGCCAGCAGTTACGCTAGCGGGGGTTTAGATACGCAGTGTTTT.

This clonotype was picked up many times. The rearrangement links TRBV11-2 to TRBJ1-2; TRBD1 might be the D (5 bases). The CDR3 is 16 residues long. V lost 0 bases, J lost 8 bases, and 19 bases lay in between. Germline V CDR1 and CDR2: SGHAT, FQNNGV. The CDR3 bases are TGTGCCAGCAGCTTAGACCCCTCAAGAAGGGGAGGAGGCTACACCTTC. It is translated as CASSLDPSRRGGGYTF.

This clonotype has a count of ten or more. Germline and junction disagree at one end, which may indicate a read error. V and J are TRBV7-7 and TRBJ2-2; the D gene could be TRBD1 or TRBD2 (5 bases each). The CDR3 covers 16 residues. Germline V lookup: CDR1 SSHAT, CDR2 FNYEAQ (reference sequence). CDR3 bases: TGTGCTAGCAGCTTAGGTCAGGGACCGAACACCGGGGAGCTGTTTTTT. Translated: CASSLGQGPNTGELFF.

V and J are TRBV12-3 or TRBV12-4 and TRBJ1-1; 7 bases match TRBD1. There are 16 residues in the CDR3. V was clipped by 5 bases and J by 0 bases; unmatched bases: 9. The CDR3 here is CASSPTTGQMNTEAFF. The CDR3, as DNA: TGTGCCAGCAGTCCCACTACGGGACAGATGAACACTGAAGCTTTCTTT.

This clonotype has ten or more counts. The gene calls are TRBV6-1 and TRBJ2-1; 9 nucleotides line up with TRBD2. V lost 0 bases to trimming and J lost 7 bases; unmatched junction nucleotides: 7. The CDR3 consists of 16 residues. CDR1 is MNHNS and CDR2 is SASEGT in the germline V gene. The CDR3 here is CASSEALAGGINEQFF. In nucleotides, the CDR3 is TGTGCCAGCAGTGAAGCATTGGCGGGAGGGATAAATGAGCAGTTCTTC.

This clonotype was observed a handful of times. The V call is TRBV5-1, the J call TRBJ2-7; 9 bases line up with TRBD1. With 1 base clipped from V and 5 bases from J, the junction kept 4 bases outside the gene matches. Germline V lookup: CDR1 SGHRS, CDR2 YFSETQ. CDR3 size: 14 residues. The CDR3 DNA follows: TGCGCCAGCAGCTTGAGCGGGACAGGGAACGAGCAGTACTTC. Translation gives CASSLSGTGNEQYF.

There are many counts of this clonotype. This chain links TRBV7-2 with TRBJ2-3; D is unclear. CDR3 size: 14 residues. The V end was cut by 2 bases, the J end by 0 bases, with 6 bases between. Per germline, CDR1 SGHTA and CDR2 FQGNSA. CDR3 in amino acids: CASSLMLSTDTQYF. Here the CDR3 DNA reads TGTGCCAGCAGCTTAATGTTAAGCACAGATACGCAGTATTTT. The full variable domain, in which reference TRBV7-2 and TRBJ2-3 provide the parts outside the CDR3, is GAGVSQSPSNKVTEKGKDVELRCDPISGHTALYWYRQSLGQGLEFLIYFQGNSAPDKSGLPSDRFSAERTGGSVSTLTIQRTQQEDSAVYLCASSLMLSTDTQYFGPGTRLTVL.

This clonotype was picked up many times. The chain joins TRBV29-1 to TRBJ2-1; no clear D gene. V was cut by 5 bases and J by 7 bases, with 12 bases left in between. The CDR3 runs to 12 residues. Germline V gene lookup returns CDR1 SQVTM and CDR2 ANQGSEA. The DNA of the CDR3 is TGCAGCGTTCGGGCCGACGCTAATGAGCAGTTCTTC. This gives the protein CSVRADANEQFF.